These 22 T cell receptor beta chains were all obtained from the same sample, sequenced in a study of T cell changes during pregnancy in multiple sclerosis. Data came from immunoSEQ multiplex PCR; TCRdb stores just in-frame clones and leaves some out. Of 45,000 to 65,000 clones listed, 80% to 95% are singletons. This sample comprised CD4+ T cells from peripheral blood mononuclear cells, obtained in the second trimester of pregnancy. These receptors originate from a female donor with multiple sclerosis, enrolled in a pregnancy study.

This chain joins TRBV5-1 and TRBJ2-7; TRBD1 matches 8 bases. CDR1 SGHRS and CDR2 YFSETQ come from the germline V gene. Trimming took 3 bases from V and 2 from J; bases not matched to a gene: 4. This CDR3 is built from 14 residues. CDR3 nucleotide sequence: TGCGCCAGCAGCTCAGGGGGCTTAGCCTACGAGCAGTACTTC. This sequence encodes CASSSGGLAYEQYF.

This clone appeared a single time. The gene calls are TRBV6-5 and TRBJ1-4, with TRBD1 as a possible D gene (6 bases). The V end lost 6 bases, the J end lost 8 bases, and 16 bases lay between the germline ends. This CDR3 comprises 14 residues. Germline V lookup: CDR1 MNHEY, CDR2 SVGAGI. The CDR3 region is CASRDDRSDEKLFF. The DNA for the CDR3 is TGTGCCAGCAGGGACGACAGGAGTGACGAAAAACTGTTTTTT.

V gene TRBV19 combines with J gene TRBJ1-1; D possibly corresponds to TRBD1 (6 bases). The V end was cut by 6 bases, the J end by 0 bases, with 8 bases between. Germline V gene data show CDR1 as LNHDA and CDR2 as SQIVND (reference sequence). CDR3 length: 13 residues. This CDR3 is CASRQGMNTEAFF. The CDR3 bases are TGTGCCAGTAGGCAGGGGATGAACACTGAAGCTTTCTTT.

The chain recombines TRBV15 with TRBJ2-7; possible D gene TRBD1, 6 bases. The V end was cut by 5 bases, the J end by 5 bases, with 19 bases between. CDR3 length equals 15 residues. Germline-derived CDR1 and CDR2 are LNHNV and YYDKDF (reference sequence). The chain's CDR3 is CATSARQVGVDEQYF. CDR3 bases: TGTGCCACCAGCGCAAGACAGGTGGGGGTGGACGAGCAGTACTTC. Full variable domain (rest looked up from reference TRBV15 and TRBJ2-7): DAMVIQNPRYQVTQFGKPVTLSCSQTLNHNVMYWYQQKSSQAPKLLFHYYDKDFNNEADTPDNFQSRRPNTSFCFLDIRSPGLGDTAMYLCATSARQVGVDEQYFGPGTRLTVT.

The chain links TRBV6-5 to TRBJ1-6; 8 nucleotides agree with TRBD1. The junction had 5 bases not matched to a gene; V was cut back by 1 base and J by 9 bases. This CDR3 spans 15 amino acids. CDR1 MNHEY and CDR2 SVGAGI come from the germline V gene. The CDR3 DNA follows: TGTGCCAGCAGTTACTTTGGACAGGGAGGTTCACCCCTCCACTTT. It translates to CASSYFGQGGSPLHF.

The V gene is TRBV6-5, the J gene TRBJ1-2; TRBD1 matches 8 bases. The J segment lost 4 bases and the V segment lost 6 bases, leaving 7 bases of the junction unmatched. Germline CDR1 MNHEY, CDR2 SVGAGI. CDR3 length: 14 residues. This chain's CDR3 is CASRIPGGGYGYTF. The CDR3 nucleotides are TGTGCCAGCAGGATCCCAGGGGGCGGCTATGGCTACACCTTC.

The chain has TRBV6-5 and TRBJ1-3; 8 bases map to TRBD1. Germline CDR1 is MNHEY and CDR2 is SVGAGI. V shed 4 bases, J shed 4 bases, and the junction held 6 bases outside the gene matches. This CDR3 has 15 amino acids. The CDR3 DNA sequence: TGTGCCAGCAGTTCAGGGACAGGCGGGGGAAACACCATATATTTT. Translated, it gives CASSSGTGGGNTIYF.

The rearrangement joins TRBV28 to TRBJ1-6; 8 nucleotides line up with TRBD1. Germline loops: CDR1 MDHEN, CDR2 SYDVKM. This CDR3 has 13 residues. Trimming at V came to 8 bases and at J to 7 bases, leaving 4 bases not matched to a gene. For the CDR3, the DNA is TGTGCCAGCGGACAGGGCGCCAATTCACCCCTCCACTTT. It yields the protein CASGQGANSPLHF.

The CDR3 loop reads CASSFLDRGPNYGYTF. The CDR3 DNA reads as TGTGCCAGCAGCTTCCTAGACAGGGGGCCTAACTATGGCTACACCTTC. The chain recombines TRBV7-9 with TRBJ1-2; 10 bases agree with TRBD1. CDR1 and CDR2 from the germline V gene are SEHNR and FQNEAQ (reference sequence). The CDR3 is 16 amino acids. V shed 3 bases, J shed 0 bases, and the junction held 4 bases outside the gene matches.

This chain links TRBV6-1 with TRBJ1-6; D remains ambiguous. This CDR3 contains 15 residues. CDR1 is MNHNS, CDR2 SASEGT, per germline. V lost 6 bases, J lost 0 bases, and 9 bases lay in between. CDR3 residues: CASRPAVSYNSPLHF. The CDR3 nucleotides are TGTGCCAGCAGACCCGCGGTCTCCTATAATTCACCCCTCCACTTT.

The V call is TRBV6-5, the J call TRBJ1-1; D uncertain. The CDR3 sequence is 13 residues long. The germline gives CDR1 MNHEY, CDR2 SVGAGI. V shed 0 bases and J shed 5 bases, with 7 bases lying between them. Here the CDR3 reads CASSYSVGTEAFF. CDR3 coding DNA: TGTGCCAGCAGTTACTCTGTCGGTACTGAAGCTTTCTTT.

This chain links TRBV18 with TRBJ2-2; D is uncertain. Trimming took off 1 base at V and 2 bases at J, with 11 bases between the two ends. The CDR3 has 16 residues. CDR1 is KGHSH, CDR2 LQKENI, per germline. CDR3 sequence (DNA): TGTGCCAGCTCACCACTAGACACTCTTAACACCGGGGAGCTGTTTTTT. As protein: CASSPLDTLNTGELFF.

The V call is TRBV19, the J call TRBJ2-5; D is ambiguous. The CDR3 consists of 14 residues. V was pared by 9 bases and J by 3 bases, with 17 bases between. The germline gives CDR1 LNHDA, CDR2 SQIVND (reference sequence). This CDR3 is CASSRDGRKETQYF. The DNA for the CDR3 is TGTGCCAGCTCCAGAGACGGCAGGAAAGAGACCCAGTACTTC.

The CDR3 loop reads CASLGPGQTGTEAFF. In DNA, the CDR3 is TGTGCCAGCTTAGGCCCAGGGCAGACGGGCACTGAAGCTTTCTTT. V is TRBV18 and J is TRBJ1-1; tentative D call: TRBD1 (5 bases). The germline V gene has CDR1 KGHSH and CDR2 LQKENI. Trimming stripped 7 bases from V and 4 bases from J, with 19 bases between. The CDR3 is 15 residues long. Complete variable domain (other parts from reference TRBV18 and TRBJ1-1): NAGVMQNPRHLVRRRGQEARLRCSPMKGHSHVYWYRQLPEEGLKFMVYLQKENIIDESGMPKERFSAEFPKEGPSILRIQQVVRGDSAAYFCASLGPGQTGTEAFFGQGTRLTVV.

The chain employs TRBV4-1 and TRBJ2-5, with 7 bases that match TRBD1. V trimming: 3 bases; J trimming: 0 bases; junction bases outside the gene matches: 4. Germline values: CDR1 MGHRA, CDR2 YSYEKL. This CDR3 has 15 amino acids. The CDR3 protein is CASSHPGQYQETQYF. Written as DNA, the CDR3 is TGCGCCAGCAGCCATCCGGGACAGTACCAAGAGACCCAGTACTTC.

This sequence joins TRBV6-4 and TRBJ1-4; TRBD1 matches 7 bases. The CDR3 runs to 15 residues. Trimming removed 6 bases from V and 3 bases from J; junction bases left unmatched: 7. The V gene's germline CDR1 is MRHNA and CDR2 SNTAGT. CDR3 in amino acids: CASSPRQGPNEKLFF. Written as DNA, the CDR3 is TGTGCCAGCAGCCCCAGACAGGGACCTAATGAAAAACTGTTTTTT.

DNA of the CDR3: TGTGCCACCGACAGAATGAACACTGAAGCTTTCTTT. Translating it yields CATDRMNTEAFF. The genes are TRBV28 and TRBJ1-1; weak D call: TRBD1 (5 bases). Trimming left V 10 bases short and J 0 bases short, with 9 bases between. Germline CDR1 reads MDHEN; CDR2 reads SYDVKM. The CDR3 sequence is 12 residues long. Supplemented by reference TRBV28 and TRBJ1-1, the full variable domain reads DVKVTQSSRYLVKRTGEKVFLECVQDMDHENMFWYRQDPGLGLRLIYFSYDVKMKEKGDIPEGYSVSREKKERFSLILESASTNQTSMYLCATDRMNTEAFFGQGTRLTVV.

The genes are TRBV4-1 and TRBJ2-1; 8 nucleotides align to TRBD1. The CDR3 is 18 amino acids. V lost 6 bases and J lost 6; bases outside the gene matches: 19. CDR1 is MGHRA and CDR2 is YSYEKL in the germline V gene. CDR3 bases: TGCGCCAGCAGGTACATTCGAGCCGGGACAGGTAATCGCAATGAGCAGTTCTTC. It encodes CASRYIRAGTGNRNEQFF.

There are a few counts of this clone. This chain uses TRBV19 with TRBJ1-2, with TRBD1 matching 10 bases. The CDR3 is 16 residues long. V lost 3 bases and J lost 1; bases outside the gene matches: 5. Germline loops: CDR1 LNHDA, CDR2 SQIVND (reference sequence). The CDR3 sequence is CASSMLTGGGNYGYTF. CDR3 coding DNA: TGTGCCAGTAGTATGTTGACAGGGGGCGGTAACTATGGCTACACCTTC.

The chain's CDR3 is CAIRGVLGSTEAFF. The CDR3 region has the DNA TGTGCCATCAGGGGCGTCTTAGGGAGCACTGAAGCTTTCTTT. The chain employs TRBV10-3 and TRBJ1-1; D is unclear. The CDR3 consists of 14 residues. Trimming removed 6 bases from V and 4 bases from J, with 15 bases in between. CDR1 is ENHRY and CDR2 is SYGVKD in the germline V gene.

The gene calls are TRBV5-4 and TRBJ2-3; 9 nucleotides align to TRBD2. CDR1 and CDR2 from the germline V gene are SGHNT and YYREEE (reference sequence). The CDR3 has 15 residues. Trimming cost V 0 bases and J 1 base; bases outside gene matches: 0. The CDR3 protein is CASSLERGGTDTQYF. The CDR3 region has the DNA TGTGCCAGCAGCTTGGAGCGGGGGGGCACAGATACGCAGTATTTT.

The chain has TRBV6-1 and TRBJ2-7; D perhaps matches TRBD2 (5 bases). V was cut by 8 bases and J by 2 bases, with 13 bases left in between. CDR1 and CDR2 from the germline V gene are MNHNS and SASEGT. CDR3 length: 13 residues. The CDR3 bases are TGTGCCAGCTCGAGGGATTTCGCCTACGAGCAGTACTTC. As protein: CASSRDFAYEQYF.